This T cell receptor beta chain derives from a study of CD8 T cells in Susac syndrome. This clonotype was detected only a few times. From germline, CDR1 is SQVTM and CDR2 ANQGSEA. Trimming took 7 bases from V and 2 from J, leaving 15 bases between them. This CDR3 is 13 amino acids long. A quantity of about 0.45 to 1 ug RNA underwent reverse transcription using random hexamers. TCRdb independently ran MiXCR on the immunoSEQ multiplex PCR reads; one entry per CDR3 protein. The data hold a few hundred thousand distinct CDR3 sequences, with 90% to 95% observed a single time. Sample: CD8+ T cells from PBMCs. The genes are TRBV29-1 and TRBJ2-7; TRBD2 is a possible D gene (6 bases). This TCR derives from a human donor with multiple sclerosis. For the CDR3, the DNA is TGCAGCGCTGTGGGCGGGGATACCTACGAGCAGTACTTC. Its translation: CSAVGGDTYEQYF.